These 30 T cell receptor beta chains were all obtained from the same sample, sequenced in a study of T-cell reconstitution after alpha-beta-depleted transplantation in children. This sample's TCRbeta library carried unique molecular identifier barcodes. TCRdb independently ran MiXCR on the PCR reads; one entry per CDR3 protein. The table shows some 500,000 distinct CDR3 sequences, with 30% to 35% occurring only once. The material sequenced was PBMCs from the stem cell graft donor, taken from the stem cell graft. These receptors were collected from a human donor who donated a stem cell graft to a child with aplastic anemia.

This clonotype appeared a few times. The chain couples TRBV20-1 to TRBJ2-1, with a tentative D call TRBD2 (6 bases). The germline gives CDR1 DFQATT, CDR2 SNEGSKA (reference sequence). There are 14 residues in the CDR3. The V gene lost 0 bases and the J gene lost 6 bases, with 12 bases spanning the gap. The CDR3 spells CSARDQLAPNEQFF. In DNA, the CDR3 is TGCAGTGCTAGAGATCAACTAGCTCCCAATGAGCAGTTCTTC.

CDR3 in amino acids: CASSPRLARETQYF. The CDR3 DNA is TGTGCCAGCAGTCCCCGACTAGCACGCGAGACCCAGTACTTC. The chain recombines TRBV12-3 or TRBV12-4 with TRBJ2-5; TRBD2 matches at 7 bases. The junction had 8 bases not matched to a gene; V was cut back by 5 bases and J by 5 bases. The CDR3 sequence is 14 residues long.

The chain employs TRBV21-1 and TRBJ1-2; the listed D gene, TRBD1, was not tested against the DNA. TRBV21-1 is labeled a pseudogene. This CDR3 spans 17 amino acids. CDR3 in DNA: TGTGCCAGCAGCTCCTGGGGGGGAGTGTTGGAGGAGTATGGCTACACCTTC. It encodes CASSSWGGVLEEYGYTF.

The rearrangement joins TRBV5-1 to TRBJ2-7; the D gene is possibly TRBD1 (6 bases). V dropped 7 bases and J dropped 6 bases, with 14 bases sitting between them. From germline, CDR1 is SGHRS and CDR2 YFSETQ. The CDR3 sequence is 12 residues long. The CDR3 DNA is TGCGCCAGCCGGGACACGGGGCGCGAGCAGTACTTC. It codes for CASRDTGREQYF.

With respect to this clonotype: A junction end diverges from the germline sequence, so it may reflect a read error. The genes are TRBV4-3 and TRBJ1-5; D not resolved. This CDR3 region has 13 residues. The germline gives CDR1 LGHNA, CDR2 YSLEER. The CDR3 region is CASSQGSHQPQHF. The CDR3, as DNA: TGCGCCAGCAGCCAAGGTAGCCATCAGCCCCAGCATTTT.

The CDR3 nucleotides are TGCGCCAGCAGCCAAGATAAGGCGGGCCCCTACGAGCAGTACTTC. Translation: CASSQDKAGPYEQYF. The chain couples TRBV4-3 to TRBJ2-7, with TRBD2 as a possible D gene (5 bases). The V gene's germline CDR1 is LGHNA and CDR2 YSLEER. The ends were cut back, 0 bases at V and 2 bases at J, with 11 bases in the middle. CDR3 length equals 15 residues.

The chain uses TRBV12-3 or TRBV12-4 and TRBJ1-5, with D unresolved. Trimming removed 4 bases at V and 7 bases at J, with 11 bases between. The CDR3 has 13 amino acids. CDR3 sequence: CASSWMSGQPQHF. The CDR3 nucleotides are TGTGCCAGCAGTTGGATGAGCGGGCAGCCCCAGCATTTT.

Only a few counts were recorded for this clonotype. This CDR3 reads CASSLTDRGGYEQYF. CDR3 nucleotides: TGTGCCAGCAGTTTAACGGACAGGGGGGGCTACGAGCAGTACTTC. The chain employs TRBV12-3 or TRBV12-4 and TRBJ2-7; TRBD1 agrees at 10 bases. J lost 3 bases, V lost 2 bases, and 4 bases had no gene match. This CDR3 has 15 residues.

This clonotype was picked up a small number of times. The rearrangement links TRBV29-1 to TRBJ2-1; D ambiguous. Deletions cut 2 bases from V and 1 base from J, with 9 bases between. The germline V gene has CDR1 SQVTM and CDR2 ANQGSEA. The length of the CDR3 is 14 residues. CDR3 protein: CSVEYRRSYNEQFF. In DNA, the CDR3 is TGCAGCGTTGAATATAGGAGATCCTACAATGAGCAGTTCTTC.

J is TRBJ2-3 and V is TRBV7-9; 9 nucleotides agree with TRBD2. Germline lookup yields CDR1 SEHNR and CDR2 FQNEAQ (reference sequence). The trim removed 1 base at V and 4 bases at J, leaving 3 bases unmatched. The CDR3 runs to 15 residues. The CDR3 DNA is TGTGCCAGCAGCTTAGTTGGCGGGAGGGCAGATACGCAGTATTTT. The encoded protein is CASSLVGGRADTQYF.

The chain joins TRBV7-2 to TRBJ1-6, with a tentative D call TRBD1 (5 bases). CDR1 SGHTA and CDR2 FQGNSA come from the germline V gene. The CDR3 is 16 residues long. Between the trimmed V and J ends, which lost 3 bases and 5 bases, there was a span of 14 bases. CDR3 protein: CASSFWEGRDNSPLHF. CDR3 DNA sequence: TGTGCCAGCAGCTTCTGGGAGGGACGGGATAATTCACCCCTCCACTTT. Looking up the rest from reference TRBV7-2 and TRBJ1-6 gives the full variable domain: GAGVSQSPSNKVTEKGKDVELRCDPISGHTALYWYRQSLGQGLEFLIYFQGNSAPDKSGLPSDRFSAERTGGSVSTLTIQRTQQEDSAVYLCASSFWEGRDNSPLHFGNGTRLTVT.

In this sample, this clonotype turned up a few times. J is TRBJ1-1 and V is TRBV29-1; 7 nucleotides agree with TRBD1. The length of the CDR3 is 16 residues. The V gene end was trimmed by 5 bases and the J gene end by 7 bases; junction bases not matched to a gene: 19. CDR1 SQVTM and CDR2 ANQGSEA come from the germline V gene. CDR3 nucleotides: TGCAGCGTTTCGCTCGGACAGGCCAAAGAAACCCTTGAAGCTTTCTTT. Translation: CSVSLGQAKETLEAFF.

CDR3 sequence (DNA): TGTGCCAGCAGCCCCGCCGAGGGCGCCTCGGGGGACACTGAAGCTTTCTTT. Translation gives CASSPAEGASGDTEAFF. V usage is TRBV11-2 and J usage is TRBJ1-1; perhaps TRBD1 as D (5 bases). Trimming stripped 5 bases from V and 3 bases from J, with 22 bases between. The CDR3 consists of 17 residues. The germline V gene has CDR1 SGHAT and CDR2 FQNNGV.

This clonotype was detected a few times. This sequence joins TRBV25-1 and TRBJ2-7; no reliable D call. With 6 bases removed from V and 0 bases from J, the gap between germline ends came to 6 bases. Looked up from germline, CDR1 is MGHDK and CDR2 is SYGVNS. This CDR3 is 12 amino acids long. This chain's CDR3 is CASSRYSYEQYF. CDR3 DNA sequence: TGTGCCAGCAGCCGATACTCCTACGAGCAGTACTTC.

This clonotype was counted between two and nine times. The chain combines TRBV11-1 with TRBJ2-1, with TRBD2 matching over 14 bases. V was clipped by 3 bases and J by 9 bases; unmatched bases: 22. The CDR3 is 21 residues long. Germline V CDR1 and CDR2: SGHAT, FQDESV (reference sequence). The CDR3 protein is CASSFPQTGQLGLAGAGEQFF. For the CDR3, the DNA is TGTGCCAGCAGCTTCCCTCAAACGGGACAGTTGGGACTAGCGGGGGCAGGTGAGCAGTTCTTC.

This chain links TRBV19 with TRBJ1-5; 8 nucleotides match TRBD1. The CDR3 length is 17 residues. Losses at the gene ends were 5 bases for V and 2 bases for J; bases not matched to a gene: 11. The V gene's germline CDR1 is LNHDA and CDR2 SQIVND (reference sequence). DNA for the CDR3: TGTGCCAGTAGTTCGTCCTCTCAGGGGGCAGGCAATCAGCCCCAGCATTTT. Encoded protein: CASSSSSQGAGNQPQHF.

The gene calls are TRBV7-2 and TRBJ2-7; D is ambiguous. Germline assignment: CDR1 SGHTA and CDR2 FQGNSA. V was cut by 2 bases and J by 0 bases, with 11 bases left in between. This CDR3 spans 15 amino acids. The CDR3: CASSLNSAVSYEQYF. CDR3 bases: TGTGCCAGCAGCTTAAATTCGGCGGTCTCCTACGAGCAGTACTTC.

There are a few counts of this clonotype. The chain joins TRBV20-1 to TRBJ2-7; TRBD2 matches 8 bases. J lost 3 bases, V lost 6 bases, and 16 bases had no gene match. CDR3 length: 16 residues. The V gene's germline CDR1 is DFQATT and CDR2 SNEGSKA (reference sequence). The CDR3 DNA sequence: TGCAGTGCCGTGCGGGGCAGGACTAGCCCTTTCTACGAGCAGTACTTC. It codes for CSAVRGRTSPFYEQYF.

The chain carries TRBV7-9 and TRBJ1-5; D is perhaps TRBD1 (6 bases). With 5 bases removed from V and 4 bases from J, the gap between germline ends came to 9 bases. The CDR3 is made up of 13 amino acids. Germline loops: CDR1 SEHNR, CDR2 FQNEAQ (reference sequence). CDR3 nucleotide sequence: TGTGCCAGCAGCGCCGGGACAAATCAGCCCCAGCATTTT. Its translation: CASSAGTNQPQHF.

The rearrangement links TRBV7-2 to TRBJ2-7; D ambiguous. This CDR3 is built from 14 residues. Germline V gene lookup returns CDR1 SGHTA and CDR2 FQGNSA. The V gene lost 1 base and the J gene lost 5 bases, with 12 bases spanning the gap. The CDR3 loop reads CASSLDAMANEQYF. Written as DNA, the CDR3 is TGTGCCAGCAGCTTAGACGCGATGGCGAACGAGCAGTACTTC.

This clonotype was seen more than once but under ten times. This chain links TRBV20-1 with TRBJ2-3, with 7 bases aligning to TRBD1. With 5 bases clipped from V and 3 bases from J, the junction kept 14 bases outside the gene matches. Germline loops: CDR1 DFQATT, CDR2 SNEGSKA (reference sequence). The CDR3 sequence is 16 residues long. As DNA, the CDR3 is TGCAGTGCTGCCGGGACAGACGTCCGAGGAACAGATACGCAGTATTTT. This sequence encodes CSAAGTDVRGTDTQYF.

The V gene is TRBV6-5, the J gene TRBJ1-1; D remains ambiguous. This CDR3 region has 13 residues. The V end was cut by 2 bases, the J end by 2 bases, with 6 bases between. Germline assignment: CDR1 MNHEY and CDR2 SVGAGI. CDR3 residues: CASSYAHNTEAFF. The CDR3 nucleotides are TGTGCCAGCAGTTACGCTCACAACACTGAAGCTTTCTTT.

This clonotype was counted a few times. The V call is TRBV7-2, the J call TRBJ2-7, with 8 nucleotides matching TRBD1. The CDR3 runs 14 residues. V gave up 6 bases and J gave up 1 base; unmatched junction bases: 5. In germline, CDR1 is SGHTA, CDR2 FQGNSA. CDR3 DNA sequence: TGTGCCAGCAGACTCACAGGGGGGTCCTACGAGCAGTACTTC. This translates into CASRLTGGSYEQYF.

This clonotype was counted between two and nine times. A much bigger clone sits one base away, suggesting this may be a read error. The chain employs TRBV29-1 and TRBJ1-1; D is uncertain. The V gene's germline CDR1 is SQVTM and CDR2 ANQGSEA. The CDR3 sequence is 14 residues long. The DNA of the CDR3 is TGCAGCGTTGCGGTAGTGGGAATGAACACTGAATCTTTCTTT. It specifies CSVAVVGMNTESFF.

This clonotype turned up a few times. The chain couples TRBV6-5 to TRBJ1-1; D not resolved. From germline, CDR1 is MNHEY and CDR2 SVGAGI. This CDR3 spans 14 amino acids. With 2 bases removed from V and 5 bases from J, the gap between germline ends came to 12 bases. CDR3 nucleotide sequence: TGTGCCAGCAGTTACCGGTCGCTCCGGACTGAAGCTTTCTTT. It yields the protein CASSYRSLRTEAFF.

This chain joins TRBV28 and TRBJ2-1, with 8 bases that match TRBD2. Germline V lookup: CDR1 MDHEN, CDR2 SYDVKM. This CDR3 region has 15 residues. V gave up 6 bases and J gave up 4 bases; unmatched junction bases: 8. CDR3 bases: TGTGCCAGCAGAGAACTAGCGGTTAGTTACAATGAGCAGTTCTTC. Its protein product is CASRELAVSYNEQFF.

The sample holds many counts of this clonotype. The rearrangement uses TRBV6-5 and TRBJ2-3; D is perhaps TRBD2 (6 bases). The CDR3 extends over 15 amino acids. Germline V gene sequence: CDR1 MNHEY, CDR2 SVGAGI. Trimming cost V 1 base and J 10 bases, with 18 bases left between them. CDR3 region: CASSYFGAPGEAQYF. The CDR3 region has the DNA TGTGCCAGCAGTTACTTCGGGGCCCCTGGGGAGGCGCAGTATTTT.

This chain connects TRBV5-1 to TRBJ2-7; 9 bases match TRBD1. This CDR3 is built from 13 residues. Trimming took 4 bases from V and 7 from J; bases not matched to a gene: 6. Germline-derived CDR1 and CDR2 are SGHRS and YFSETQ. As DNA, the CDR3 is TGCGCCAGCAGCCCCACAGGGGGCAGGGAGCAGTACGTC. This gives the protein CASSPTGGREQYV.

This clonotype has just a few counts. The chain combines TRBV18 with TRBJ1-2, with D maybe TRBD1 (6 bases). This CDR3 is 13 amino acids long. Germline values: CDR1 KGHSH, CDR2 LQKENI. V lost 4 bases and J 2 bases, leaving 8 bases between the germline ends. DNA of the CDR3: TGTGCCAGCTCACGACAGGAAAACTATGGCTACACCTTC. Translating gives CASSRQENYGYTF.

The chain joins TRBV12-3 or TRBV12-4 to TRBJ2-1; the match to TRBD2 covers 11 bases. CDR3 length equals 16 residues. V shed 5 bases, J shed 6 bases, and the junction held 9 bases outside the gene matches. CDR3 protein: CASSPSRLAGINEQFF. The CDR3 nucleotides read TGTGCCAGCAGTCCATCCCGACTAGCGGGAATCAATGAGCAGTTCTTC.